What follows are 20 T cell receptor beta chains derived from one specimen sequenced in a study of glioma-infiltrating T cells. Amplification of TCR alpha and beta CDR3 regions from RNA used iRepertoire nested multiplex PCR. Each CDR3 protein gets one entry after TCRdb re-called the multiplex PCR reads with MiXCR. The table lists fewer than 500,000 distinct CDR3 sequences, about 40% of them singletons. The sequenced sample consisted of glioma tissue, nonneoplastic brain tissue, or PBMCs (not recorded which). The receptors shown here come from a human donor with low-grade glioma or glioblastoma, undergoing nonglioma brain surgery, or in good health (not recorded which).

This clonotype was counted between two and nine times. CDR3 sequence reads: CATSPGDSFEYEQYF. For the CDR3, the DNA is TGTGCCACCAGCCCAGGGGACAGCTTTGAGTACGAGCAGTACTTC. This sequence joins TRBV15 and TRBJ2-7; 7 nucleotides match TRBD1. Per germline, CDR1 LNHNV and CDR2 YYDKDF (reference sequence). The V segment lost 5 bases and the J segment 4 bases; nucleotides outside the gene matches: 11. CDR3 length equals 15 residues.

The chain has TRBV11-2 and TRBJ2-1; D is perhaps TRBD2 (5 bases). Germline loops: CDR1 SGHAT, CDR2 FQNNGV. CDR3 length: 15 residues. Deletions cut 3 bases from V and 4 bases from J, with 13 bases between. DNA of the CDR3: TGTGCCAGCAGCTTTGTCAACACGGGATACAATGAGCAGTTCTTC. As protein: CASSFVNTGYNEQFF.

The CDR3 nucleotides read TGTGCCAGCAGGGTGCTTATCCCTTCGACGAATCGGGGGTTTGAAGCTTTCTTT. It translates to CASRVLIPSTNRGFEAFF. This chain joins TRBV7-9 and TRBJ1-1; TRBD1 might be the D (5 bases). Germline CDR1 SEHNR, CDR2 FQNEAQ (reference sequence). The CDR3 sequence is 18 residues long. V was pared by 6 bases and J by 7 bases, with 30 bases between.

The CDR3 coding sequence is TGCGCCAGCAGCTTGGCCTCTGACAGCCTTTACAATGAGCAGTTCTTC. Translating gives CASSLASDSLYNEQFF. This chain uses TRBV5-1 with TRBJ2-1; maybe TRBD1 (5 bases). The V gene lost 0 bases and the J gene lost 4 bases, with 14 bases spanning the gap. The CDR3 length is 16 residues. CDR1 is SGHRS, CDR2 YFSETQ, per germline.

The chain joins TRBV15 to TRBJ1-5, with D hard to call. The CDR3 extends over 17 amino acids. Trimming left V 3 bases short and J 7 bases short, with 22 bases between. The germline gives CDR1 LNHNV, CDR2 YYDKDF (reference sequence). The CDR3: CATSSEAWPRGGQPQHF. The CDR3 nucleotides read TGTGCCACCAGCAGTGAGGCATGGCCTCGAGGAGGGCAGCCCCAGCATTTT.

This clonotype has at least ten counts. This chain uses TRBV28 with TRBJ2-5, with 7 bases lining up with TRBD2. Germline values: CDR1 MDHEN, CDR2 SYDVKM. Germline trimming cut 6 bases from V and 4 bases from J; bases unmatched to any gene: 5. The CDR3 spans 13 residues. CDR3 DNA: TGTGCCAGCAGAAGGCGGGAGACAGAGACCCAGTACTTC. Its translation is CASRRRETETQYF. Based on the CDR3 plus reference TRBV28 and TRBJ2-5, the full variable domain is DVKVTQSSRYLVKRTGEKVFLECVQDMDHENMFWYRQDPGLGLRLIYFSYDVKMKEKGDIPEGYSVSREKKERFSLILESASTNQTSMYLCASRRRETETQYFGPGTRLLVL.

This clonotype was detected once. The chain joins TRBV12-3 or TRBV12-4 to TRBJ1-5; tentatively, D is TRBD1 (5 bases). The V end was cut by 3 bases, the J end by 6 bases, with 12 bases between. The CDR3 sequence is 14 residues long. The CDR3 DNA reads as TGTGCCAGCAGTTTCCAGGGCGGGGGTCAGCCCCAGCATTTT. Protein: CASSFQGGGQPQHF.

The CDR3 DNA is TGTGCCAGCTCAGAAACTGGGGAGGAGACCCAGTACTTC. As protein: CASSETGEETQYF. The rearrangement uses TRBV28 and TRBJ2-5; D perhaps matches TRBD2 (5 bases). This CDR3 comprises 13 residues. The germline V gene has CDR1 MDHEN and CDR2 SYDVKM. The V end lost 8 bases, the J end lost 5 bases, and 15 bases lay between the germline ends.

CDR3 loop: CASSFEGPADTQYF. The CDR3 nucleotides are TGTGCCAGCAGTTTTGAGGGGCCCGCAGATACGCAGTATTTT. The gene calls are TRBV28 and TRBJ2-3, with D perhaps matching TRBD1 or TRBD2 (5 bases each). Looked up from germline, CDR1 is MDHEN and CDR2 is SYDVKM. The V end lost 3 bases, the J end lost 4 bases, and 11 bases lay between the germline ends. The CDR3 length is 14 residues.

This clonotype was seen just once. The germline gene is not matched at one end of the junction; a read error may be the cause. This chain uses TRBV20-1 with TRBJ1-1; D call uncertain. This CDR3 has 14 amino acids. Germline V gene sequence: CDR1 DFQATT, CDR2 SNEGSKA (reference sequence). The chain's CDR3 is CSAREGPGNTETFF. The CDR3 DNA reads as TGCAGTGCTAGAGAGGGCCCTGGGAACACTGAAACTTTCTTT.

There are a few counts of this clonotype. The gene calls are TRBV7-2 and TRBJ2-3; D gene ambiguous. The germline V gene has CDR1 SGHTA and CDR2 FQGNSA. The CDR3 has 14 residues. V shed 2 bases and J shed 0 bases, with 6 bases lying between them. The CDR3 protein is CASSLRLSTDTQYF. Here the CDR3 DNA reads TGTGCCAGCAGCTTACGCCTTAGCACAGATACGCAGTATTTT.

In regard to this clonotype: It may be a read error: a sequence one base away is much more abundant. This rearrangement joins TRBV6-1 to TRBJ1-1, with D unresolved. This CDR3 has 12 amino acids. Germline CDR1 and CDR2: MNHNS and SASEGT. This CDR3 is CASSPFSTEALF. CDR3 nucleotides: TGTGCCAGCAGTCCCTTCTCCACTGAAGCTCTCTTT.

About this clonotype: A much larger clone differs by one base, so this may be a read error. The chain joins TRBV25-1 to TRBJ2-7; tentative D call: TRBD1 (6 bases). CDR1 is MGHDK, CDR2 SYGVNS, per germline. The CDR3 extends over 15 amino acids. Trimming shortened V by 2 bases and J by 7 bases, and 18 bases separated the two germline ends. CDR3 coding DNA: TGTGCCAGCAGTGAAAGGGGGAATGAGGGGGATGAGCAGTACTTC. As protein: CASSERGNEGDEQYF.

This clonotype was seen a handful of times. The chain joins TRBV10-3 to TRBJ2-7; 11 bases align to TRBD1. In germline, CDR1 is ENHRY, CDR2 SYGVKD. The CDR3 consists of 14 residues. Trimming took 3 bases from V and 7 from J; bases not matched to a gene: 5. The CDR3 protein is CAISDPGQGDEQYF. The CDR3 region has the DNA TGTGCCATCAGTGATCCGGGACAGGGGGATGAGCAGTACTTC.

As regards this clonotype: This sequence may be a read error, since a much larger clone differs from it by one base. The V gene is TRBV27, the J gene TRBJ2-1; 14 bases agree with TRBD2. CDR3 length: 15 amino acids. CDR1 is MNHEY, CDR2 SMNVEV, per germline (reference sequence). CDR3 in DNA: TGTGCCAGCAGTACCGGGACTAGCGGGAGTGGTGAGCGGTTCTTC. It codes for CASSTGTSGSGERFF.

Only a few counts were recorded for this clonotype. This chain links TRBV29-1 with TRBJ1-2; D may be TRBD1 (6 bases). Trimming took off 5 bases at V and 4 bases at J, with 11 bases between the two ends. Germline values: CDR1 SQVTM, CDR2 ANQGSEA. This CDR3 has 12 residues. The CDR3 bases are TGCAGCGTTTCGACAGGATCCTATGGCTACACCTTC. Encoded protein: CSVSTGSYGYTF. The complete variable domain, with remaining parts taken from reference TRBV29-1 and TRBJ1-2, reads SAVISQKPSRDICQRGTSLTIQCQVDSQVTMMFWYRQQPGQSLTLIATANQGSEATYESGFVIDKFPISRPNLTFSTLTVSNMSPEDSSIYLCSVSTGSYGYTFGSGTRLTVV.

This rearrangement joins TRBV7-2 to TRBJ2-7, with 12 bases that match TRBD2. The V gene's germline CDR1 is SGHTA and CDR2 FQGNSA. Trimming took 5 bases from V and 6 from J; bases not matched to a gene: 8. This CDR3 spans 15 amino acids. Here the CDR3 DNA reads TGTGCCAGCAGCAAAGAACCGGGACTAGCGGGCGAGCAGTACTTC. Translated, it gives CASSKEPGLAGEQYF.

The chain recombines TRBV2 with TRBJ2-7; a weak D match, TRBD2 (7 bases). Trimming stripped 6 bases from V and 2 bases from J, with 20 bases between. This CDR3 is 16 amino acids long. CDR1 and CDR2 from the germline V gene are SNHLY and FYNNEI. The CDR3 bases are TGTGCCAGCAGCCTAAGAGGGGGGGTAGGGACCTACGAGCAGTACTTC. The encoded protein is CASSLRGGVGTYEQYF.

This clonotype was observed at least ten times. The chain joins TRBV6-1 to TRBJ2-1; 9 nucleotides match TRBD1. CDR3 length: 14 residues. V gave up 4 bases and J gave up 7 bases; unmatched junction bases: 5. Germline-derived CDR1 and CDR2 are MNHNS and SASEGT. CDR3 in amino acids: CASSVGTGLNEQFF. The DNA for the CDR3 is TGTGCCAGCAGTGTCGGGACAGGGCTTAATGAGCAGTTCTTC.

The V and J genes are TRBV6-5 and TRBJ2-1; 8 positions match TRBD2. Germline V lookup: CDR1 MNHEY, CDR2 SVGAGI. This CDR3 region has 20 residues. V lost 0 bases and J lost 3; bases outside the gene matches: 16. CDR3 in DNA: TGTGCCAGCAGTTACTCGACGGGGACTAGGACTATCCTTTACTACAATGAGCAGTTCTTC. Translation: CASSYSTGTRTILYYNEQFF.